The rows below give T cell receptor beta chains drawn from one sample of a study of blood T cell repertoires in COVID-19. The method was immunoSEQ multiplex PCR; TCRdb's version includes in-frame clones alone and lacks a portion of them. The table lists about 170,000 clones, 88% of them singletons. Sequencing was carried out using peripheral blood. The source is a man in his fifties or sixties who had recovered from COVID-19. Both conserved end residues are part of each CDR3. The D gene is left open where the match is weak. Clone size is given for some rows only: seen once, a few or many times, or a class if the clone is expanded.

NA	TRBJ1-6	NA	TRBV15	TGTGCCACCGCAGGGCAGGCTAATTCACCCCTCCACTTT	CATAGQANSPLHF
NA	TRBJ1-4	NA	TRBV5-1	TGCGCCAGCAGCGTTGAGAGGGCAGCTAATGAAAAACTGTTTTTT	CASSVERAANEKLFF
NA	TRBJ1-1	once	TRBV6-2/TRBV6-3	TGTGCCAGCAGTTACAGGGGGAGGAACACTGAAGCTTTCTTT	CASSYRGRNTEAFF
NA	TRBJ1-2	NA	TRBV19	TGTGCCAGTAGTATTGATCGGGTCCCAGTCCATGGCTACACCTTC	CASSIDRVPVHGYTF
TRBD1	TRBJ2-7	NA	TRBV7-9	TGTGCCAGCAGCTCAGACCGGGACAGGGGCCACGAGCAGTACTTC	CASSSDRDRGHEQYF
TRBD1	TRBJ1-3	NA	TRBV3-1/TRBV3-2	TGTGCCAGCAGCCAGAGACAGGGGGAACGCACCATATATTTT	CASSQRQGERTIYF
TRBD1	TRBJ2-1	NA	TRBV19	TGTGCCAGTAGCCCAGGGACAGGTAGGGGGAGTAGGAACAATGAGCAGTTCTTC	CASSPGTGRGSRNNEQFF
NA	TRBJ2-2	NA	TRBV7-3	TGTGCCAGCAGCCAGGGGCTAGTCAACACCGGGGAGCTGTTTTTT	CASSQGLVNTGELFF
TRBD1	TRBJ1-2	NA	TRBV4-3	TGCGCCAGCAGCCAAGATAAGGGCTACAGGGGTGGCTACACCTTC	CASSQDKGYRGGYTF
TRBD1	TRBJ2-1	NA	TRBV2	TGTGCCAGCAGTGGGGACAGGGGTTCCTACAATGAGCAGTTCTTC	CASSGDRGSYNEQFF
TRBD1	TRBJ2-1	NA	TRBV2	TGTGCCAGCCGCCGGGGACAGGGGGCCGGTGAGCAGTTCTTC	CASRRGQGAGEQFF
NA	TRBJ2-5	few	TRBV11-3	TGTGCCAGCAGCTTAGAGATGGGCCGGCGGGCCACCCAAGAGACCCAGTACTTC	CASSLEMGRRATQETQYF
NA	TRBJ1-2	NA	TRBV7-8	TGTGCCAGCAGCTTAGATAGGGGTCAGGTCTGCTTC	CASSLDRGQVCF
NA	TRBJ2-7	NA	TRBV6-6	TGTGCCAGCAGTTTTCAGGGTACGAGCGTTTACGAGCAGTACTTC	CASSFQGTSVYEQYF
NA	TRBJ2-7	NA	TRBV7-9	TGTGCCAGCAGCTTAGAGGGGCAGCCGGCTTACGAGCAGTACTTC	CASSLEGQPAYEQYF
NA	TRBJ2-5	NA	TRBV29-1	TGCAGCGTTGTAGGGGGAAAAGAGACCCAGTACTTC	CSVVGGKETQYF
NA	TRBJ2-1	NA	TRBV24-1	TGTGCCACCAGCAGGGAGGCGGATGAGCAGTTCTTC	CATSREADEQFF
NA	TRBJ1-2	NA	TRBV19	TGTGCCAGTACCCCGGACAGTGAGAACTCTGGCTACACCTTC	CASTPDSENSGYTF
TRBD2	TRBJ2-1	few	TRBV3-1/TRBV3-2	TGTGCCAGCAGCCAGGAAATACTAGCGGGTAAGGATGAGCAGTTCTTC	CASSQEILAGKDEQFF
NA	TRBJ1-1	NA	TRBV11-2	TGTGCCAGCAGTCAGGACAGGAACACTGAAGCTTTCTTT	CASSQDRNTEAFF
NA	TRBJ1-1	NA	TRBV4-2	TGTGCCAGCAGCCCTCAATTTGGGGGCCCGAACACTGAAGCTTTCTTT	CASSPQFGGPNTEAFF
NA	TRBJ2-2	NA	TRBV13	TGTGCCACCGCGGGGGCCAACACCGGGGAGCTGTTTTTT	CATAGANTGELFF
NA	TRBJ1-1	NA	TRBV23-1	TGCGCCAGCAGGCCAATCAGAATAGGGGAGGGGGCTTTCTTT	CASRPIRIGEGAFF
TRBD2	TRBJ2-7	NA	TRBV3-1/TRBV3-2	TGTGCCAGCAGCCAAGCGGGGGGGCCCTTCGAGCAGTACTTC	CASSQAGGPFEQYF
NA	TRBJ1-1	NA	TRBV7-2	TGTGCCAGCAGCCTAAACAGGGCCATGAACACTGAAGCTTTCTTT	CASSLNRAMNTEAFF
TRBD1	TRBJ1-1	once	TRBV19	TGTGCCAGTAGTATAGAAGGGAGAAGGGGGCTCACTGAAGCTTTCTTT	CASSIEGRRGLTEAFF
TRBD2	TRBJ2-5	NA	TRBV3-1/TRBV3-2	TGTGCCAGCAGCCCTAGACTGGGACTAGCGGGAGGGTTACGAGAGACCCAGTACTTC	CASSPRLGLAGGLRETQYF
TRBD1	TRBJ2-5	NA	TRBV18	TGTGCCAGCTCAACCACCCCAGGGGGTCAAGAGACCCAGTACTTC	CASSTTPGGQETQYF